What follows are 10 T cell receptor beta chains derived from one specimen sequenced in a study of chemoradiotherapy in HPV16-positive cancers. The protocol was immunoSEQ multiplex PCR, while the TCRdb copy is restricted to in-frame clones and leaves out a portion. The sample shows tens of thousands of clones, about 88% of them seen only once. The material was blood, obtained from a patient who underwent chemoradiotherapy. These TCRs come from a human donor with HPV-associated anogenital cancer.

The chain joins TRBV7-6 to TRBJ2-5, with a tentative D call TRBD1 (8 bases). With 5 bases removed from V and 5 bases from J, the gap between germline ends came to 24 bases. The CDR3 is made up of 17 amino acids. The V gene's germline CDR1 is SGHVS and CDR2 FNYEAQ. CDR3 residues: CASSVGRGAGGEETQYF. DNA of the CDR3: TGTGCCAGCAGCGTAGGGAGGGGTGCAGGGGGCGAGGAGACCCAGTACTTC.

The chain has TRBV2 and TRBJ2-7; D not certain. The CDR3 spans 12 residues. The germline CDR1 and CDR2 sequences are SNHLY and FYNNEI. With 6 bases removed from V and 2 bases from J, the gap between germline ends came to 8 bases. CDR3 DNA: TGTGCCAGCAGGGAAAGGACCTACGAGCAGTACTTC. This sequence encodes CASRERTYEQYF.

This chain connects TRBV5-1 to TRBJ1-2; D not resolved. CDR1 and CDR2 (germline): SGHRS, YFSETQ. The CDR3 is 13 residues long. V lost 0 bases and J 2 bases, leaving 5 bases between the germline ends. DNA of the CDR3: TGCGCCAGCAGCTTGGACGGAAACTATGGCTACACCTTC. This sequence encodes CASSLDGNYGYTF.

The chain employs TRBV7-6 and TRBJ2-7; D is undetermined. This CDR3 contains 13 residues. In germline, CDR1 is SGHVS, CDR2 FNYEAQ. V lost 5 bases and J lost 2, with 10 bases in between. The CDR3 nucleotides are TGTGCCAGCAGCCTCGACGGTCCCTACGAGCAGTACTTC. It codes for CASSLDGPYEQYF.

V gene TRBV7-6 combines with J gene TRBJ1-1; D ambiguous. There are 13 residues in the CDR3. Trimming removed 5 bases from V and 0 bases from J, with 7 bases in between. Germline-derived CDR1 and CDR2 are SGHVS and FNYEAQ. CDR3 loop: CASSPTVNTEAFF. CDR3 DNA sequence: TGTGCCAGCAGCCCCACAGTGAACACTGAAGCTTTCTTT.

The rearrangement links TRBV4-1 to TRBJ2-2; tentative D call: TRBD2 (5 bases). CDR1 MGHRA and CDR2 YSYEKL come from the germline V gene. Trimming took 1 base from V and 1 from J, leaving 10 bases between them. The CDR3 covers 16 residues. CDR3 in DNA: TGCGCCAGCAGCCAAGCGTTTGAGGGGAACACCGGGGAGCTGTTTTTT. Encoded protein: CASSQAFEGNTGELFF.

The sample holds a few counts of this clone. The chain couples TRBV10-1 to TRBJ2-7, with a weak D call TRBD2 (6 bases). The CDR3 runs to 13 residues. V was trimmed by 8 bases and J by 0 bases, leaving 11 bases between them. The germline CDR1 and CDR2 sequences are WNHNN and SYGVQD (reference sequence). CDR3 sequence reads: CASQEGISYEQYF. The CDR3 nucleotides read TGCGCCAGCCAGGAGGGAATCTCCTACGAGCAGTACTTC.

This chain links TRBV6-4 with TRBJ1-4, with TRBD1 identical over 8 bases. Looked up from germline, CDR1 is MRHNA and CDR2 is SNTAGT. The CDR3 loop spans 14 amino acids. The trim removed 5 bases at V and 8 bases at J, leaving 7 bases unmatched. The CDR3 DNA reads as TGTGCCAGCAGTCAGACAGGGGCGGCGGAAAAACTGTTTTTT. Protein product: CASSQTGAAEKLFF.

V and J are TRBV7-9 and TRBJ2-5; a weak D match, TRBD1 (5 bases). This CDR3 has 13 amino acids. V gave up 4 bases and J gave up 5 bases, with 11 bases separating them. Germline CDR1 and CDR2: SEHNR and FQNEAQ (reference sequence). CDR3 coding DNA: TGTGCCAGCAGCTCCAGGGCAGGGGAGACCCAGTACTTC. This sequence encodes CASSSRAGETQYF.

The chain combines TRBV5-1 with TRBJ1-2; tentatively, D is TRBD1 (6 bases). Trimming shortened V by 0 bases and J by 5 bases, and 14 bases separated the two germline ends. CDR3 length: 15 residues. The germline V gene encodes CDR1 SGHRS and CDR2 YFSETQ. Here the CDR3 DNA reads TGCGCCAGCAGCTTGGGTCCGGGACATGTTTATGGCTACACCTTC. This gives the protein CASSLGPGHVYGYTF.